This TCR beta chain originates from a study of T cell changes during pregnancy in multiple sclerosis. The protocol was immunoSEQ multiplex PCR, while the TCRdb copy is restricted to in-frame clones and leaves out a portion. There are over 65,000 clones in the sample; under 95% occur only once, and 1.5% to 2% lies in the top ten. The length of the CDR3 is 16 residues. V was clipped by 1 base and J by 8 bases, with 17 bases between them. CDR1 and CDR2 from the germline V gene are LNHDA and SQIVND (reference sequence). The source of this sequence is a female donor in good health, enrolled as a control in a pregnancy study. The gene calls are TRBV19 and TRBJ2-2; D is perhaps TRBD2 (6 bases). The sample was peripheral blood, taken in the first trimester of pregnancy. CDR3 sequence: CASSIALTRGGGELFF. The CDR3 DNA follows: TGTGCCAGTAGTATAGCGCTGACTAGGGGAGGAGGGGAGCTGTTTTTT.